This T cell receptor beta chain was recorded in a study of blood T cells in healthy people across ages. Peripheral blood, about 10 milliliters per donor, was collected. A second PCR, run for about 6 to 11 cycles, used a sample-barcoded 5' primer plus a J-beta primer mix. TCRdb re-derived calls from the 5' RACE reads in MiXCR, one entry per CDR3 protein. This table has nearly 800,000 distinct CDR3 sequences, 25% appearing once. This clonotype has a handful of counts. Per the germline V gene, CDR1 is ENHRY and CDR2 is SYGVKD. The CDR3 runs to 17 residues. J gave up 5 bases and V 6 bases, and 18 bases lay outside the gene matches. These data were likewise used in another study, on T cells of mothers and their children.

This receptor was taken from a boy aged 5-17 years in good health. The sample comprised blood. This chain uses TRBV10-3 with TRBJ1-2, with TRBD1 identical over 7 bases. CDR3 protein: CAISLQGGIPAGYGYTF. The CDR3 coding sequence is TGTGCCATCAGCCTCCAGGGGGGAATCCCCGCCGGGTATGGCTACACCTTC.